These T cell receptor beta chains were read from a single sample in a study of CD8+CD57+ T cells in acquired aplastic anemia. TCRdb reprocessed the reads via MiXCR and lists one record per CDR3 protein. The sample contains some 190,000 distinct CDR3 sequences, 46% of which appear only once. Sequencing was done on a sample of sorted CD4+, CD8+, or CD8+CD57+ T cells (not recorded which) from PBMCs. The receptors stem from a human donor in good health. Each CDR3 is given with its conserved first and last residue. A D gene is named only where the DNA matches it firmly. Not every row has a clone size; where given, it reads once, few, many or a size class.

TRBV18	TRBJ2-3	many	12	-	CASSPSTDTQYF	TGTGCCAGCTCACCGAGCACAGATACGCAGTATTTT
TRBV4-1	TRBJ1-2	many	16	-	CASSQGSARSRVGYTF	TGCGCCAGCAGCCAAGGTTCCGCTCGGTCGCGGGTTGGCTACACCTTC
TRBV7-6	TRBJ2-6	once	20	TRBD2	CASSRTPGLADSSGANVLTF	TGTGCCAGCAGCCGAACACCGGGACTAGCGGACTCCTCTGGGGCCAACGTCCTGACTTTC
TRBV9	TRBJ2-1	few	16	-	CASSPRREQAYNEQFF	TGTGCCAGCAGCCCCCGTCGGGAGCAGGCCTACAATGAGCAGTTCTTC
TRBV20-1	TRBJ2-4	-	19	TRBD2	CSARGVVAGRGLAKNIQYF	TGCAGTGCTAGAGGCGTGGTAGCGGGACGGGGTCTAGCCAAAAACATTCAGTACTTC
TRBV19	TRBJ1-2	-	13	-	CAGSILAGSGYTF	TGTGCCGGTAGTATACTCGCCGGGTCTGGCTACACCTTC
TRBV7-2	TRBJ1-1	-	10	-	CASSWGKAFF	TGTGCCAGCAGCTGGGGAAAAGCTTTCTTT
TRBV20-1	TRBJ1-1	-	15	-	CSASTTGNTLGLAFF	TGCAGTGCTAGTACCACGGGAAATACCCTAGGATTGGCTTTCTTT
TRBV11-1	TRBJ2-1	-	14	-	CASSLINPDNEQFF	TGTGCCAGCAGCTTAATCAACCCGGACAATGAGCAGTTCTTC
TRBV19	TRBJ1-5	-	15	-	CASSIRSRGAQPQHF	TGTGCCAGTAGTATCAGGTCACGGGGGGCTCAGCCCCAGCATTTT
TRBV13	TRBJ2-3	many	15	TRBD1	CASSFRTGSTDTQYF	TGTGCCAGCAGCTTTCGGACAGGGAGCACAGATACGCAGTATTTT
TRBV18	TRBJ1-4	-	13	TRBD1	CASSRQGAEKLFF	TGTGCCAGCTCACGTCAGGGGGCGGAAAAACTGTTTTTT
TRBV20-1	TRBJ1-1	many	17	-	CSARKVGPGRGGTEAFF	TGCAGTGCTAGAAAGGTGGGGCCAGGCAGGGGAGGCACTGAAGCTTTCTTT
TRBV10-3	TRBJ1-5	-	11	-	CASGRDQPQHF	TGTGCCAGCGGTCGGGATCAGCCCCAGCATTTT
TRBV2	TRBJ2-1	once	14	-	CANSLRVSYNEQFF	TGTGCCAACAGTCTCAGGGTTTCCTACAATGAGCAGTTCTTC
TRBV29-1	TRBJ2-3	-	14	TRBD2	CSTTSGGFTDTQYF	TGCAGCACCACTAGCGGGGGTTTCACAGATACGCAGTATTTT
TRBV3-1	TRBJ2-5	many	15	-	CASSQGIGALETQYF	TGTGCCAGCAGCCAAGGCATCGGGGCGTTGGAGACCCAGTACTTC
TRBV20-1	TRBJ1-1	-	11	-	CSTTTSAEAFF	TGCAGCACGACAACGTCTGCTGAAGCTTTCTTT
TRBV19	TRBJ2-7	-	14	-	CASRYSGSSYEQYF	TGTGCCAGTAGGTATAGCGGATCCTCCTACGAGCAGTACTTC
TRBV9	TRBJ2-7	-	13	-	CASSVMSGNEQYF	TGTGCCAGCAGCGTAATGTCAGGGAACGAGCAGTACTTC
TRBV29-1	TRBJ2-1	-	15	-	CSVEDGDRLPNEQLF	TGCAGCGTTGAAGATGGCGACCGCCTCCCCAATGAGCAGCTCTTC
TRBV4-1	TRBJ2-3	once	15	TRBD2	CASSRRAGVADTQYF	TGCGCCAGCAGCCGGAGAGCGGGAGTTGCAGATACGCAGTATTTT
TRBV10-2	TRBJ1-6	once	18	-	CASTAGEGNQPHNSPLHF	TGCGCCAGCACAGCGGGTGAGGGCAATCAGCCCCATAATTCACCCCTCCACTTT
TRBV11-3	TRBJ2-5	many	12	-	CASSLDLETQYF	TGTGCCAGCAGCTTAGATCTAGAGACCCAGTACTTC
TRBV7-9	TRBJ1-2	-	13	TRBD1	CASSRGTDYGYTF	TGTGCCAGCAGCCGGGGGACAGACTATGGCTACACCTTC
TRBV11-2	TRBJ2-5	-	16	-	CASSPGARLNRQTQYF	TGTGCCAGCAGCCCTGGGGCCAGGCTCAATAGGCAGACCCAGTACTTC
TRBV5-4	TRBJ2-3	-	15	TRBD1	CASSLRGQGTDTQYF	TGTGCCAGCAGCTTGAGGGGACAGGGGACAGATACGCAGTATTTT
TRBV6-1	TRBJ1-5	many	13	-	CASSRELLEPQHF	TGTGCCAGCAGTCGGGAGCTGTTGGAGCCCCAGCATTTT
TRBV24-1	TRBJ2-3	many	13	-	CATSATGADTQYF	TGTGCCACCAGTGCTACAGGCGCAGATACGCAGTATTTT
TRBV11-2	TRBJ2-1	-	15	-	CASSLRETSYNEQFF	TGTGCCAGCAGCTTGAGGGAGACCTCCTACAATGAGCAGTTCTTC
TRBV7-2	TRBJ2-5	few	14	-	CASSLGQADGTQYF	TGTGCCAGCAGCTTAGGGCAGGCGGATGGGACCCAGTACTTC
TRBV24-1	TRBJ2-3	-	15	TRBD1	CATSDRGTGGDTQYF	TGTGCCACCAGTGATCGCGGGACAGGCGGAGATACGCAGTATTTT
TRBV20-1	TRBJ1-1	many	12	-	CSARYRVTEAFF	TGCAGTGCTCGCTACAGGGTCACTGAAGCTTTCTTT
TRBV12-3/TRBV12-4	TRBJ2-6	many	15	TRBD2	CASTKAGSGANVLTF	TGTGCCAGCACCAAAGCGGGGTCAGGGGCCAACGTCCTGACTTTC
TRBV4-1	TRBJ2-7	-	16	TRBD2	CASSRGTSGRLHEQYF	TGCGCCAGCAGCCGAGGGACTAGCGGGAGGTTGCACGAGCAGTACTTC
TRBV7-2	TRBJ2-7	-	15	-	CASSSDRHGTREQYF	TGTGCCAGCAGCTCGGACAGGCATGGGACTCGCGAGCAGTACTTC
TRBV5-1	TRBJ2-7	many	14	-	CASSLRSGGYEQYF	TGCGCCAGCAGCTTGAGGAGCGGAGGCTACGAGCAGTACTTC
TRBV9	TRBJ1-4	many	15	-	CASSVGGDSNEKLFF	TGTGCCAGCAGCGTAGGGGGGGACTCTAATGAAAAACTGTTTTTT
TRBV20-1	TRBJ2-7	-	13	-	CSARSGGAYEQYF	TGCAGTGCGAGATCGGGGGGCGCTTACGAGCAGTACTTC
TRBV7-2	TRBJ2-7	few	12	-	CASAYFRSEQYF	TGTGCCAGCGCGTACTTTCGGAGCGAGCAGTACTTC